A selection of T cell receptor beta chains follows, all from one sample in a study of Tregs in tolerant kidney transplant recipients. TCRdb keeps only in-frame clones here, not all; method: immunoSEQ multiplex PCR. The profile shows some 80,000 clones, 95% to 98% of them singletons. Sequencing used CD4+ T cells from blood, obtained before the transplant. These receptors were taken from a human donor who received a combined kidney and bone marrow transplant. Both conserved end residues are part of each CDR3. Each record gives: V gene, clone size, D gene, J gene, CDR3 DNA, CDR3 protein. D genes are given only for firm matches. Where a row states a size, it is once, few, many or the class of an expanded clone; other rows omit it.

>TRBV11-2|-|-|TRBJ2-1
TGTGCCAGCAGCGCCGGAGGGTTCACTGAGCAGTTCTTC
CASSAGGFTEQFF
>TRBV5-1|-|-|TRBJ2-1
TGCGCCAGCCGGGAGCCGGGAAATGAGCAGTTCTTC
CASREPGNEQFF
>TRBV29-1|-|-|TRBJ1-2
TGCAGCGTTGAAGATCTTGAGGGCCCTGCTAACTATGGCTACACCTTC
CSVEDLEGPANYGYTF
>TRBV13|-|TRBD2|TRBJ2-3
TGTGCCAGCAGCTTCCGAGAGCGGGGGGTGGCAGATACGCAGTATTTT
CASSFRERGVADTQYF
>TRBV2|-|-|TRBJ2-7
TGTGCCAGCAGTGAGGAGCCCTACGAGCAGTACTTC
CASSEEPYEQYF
>TRBV7-6|-|-|TRBJ2-7
TGTGCCAGCAGCCTAAGGGGATTGGCGCACGAGCAGTACTTC
CASSLRGLAHEQYF
>TRBV6-6|-|-|TRBJ2-7
TGTGCCAGCAGACAGCGGGCCTACGAGCAGTACTTC
CASRQRAYEQYF
>TRBV5-4|-|-|TRBJ1-2
TGTGCCAGCAGCTTGGATCAGCGGGGGCGCGAGGTTGGCTACACCTTC
CASSLDQRGREVGYTF
>TRBV10-3|-|-|TRBJ1-2
TGTGCCATCAGTGAGCGCTCAGCTAACTATGGCTACACCTTC
CAISERSANYGYTF
>TRBV4-1|-|-|TRBJ1-1
TGCGCCAGCAGCCAAGAACGGGGGACTGAAGCTTTCTTT
CASSQERGTEAFF
>TRBV5-6|-|TRBD2|TRBJ2-3
TGTGCCAGCAGCCTGGGACTAGCGGGAGGTGAAGATACGCAGTATTTT
CASSLGLAGGEDTQYF
>TRBV4-1|once|TRBD1|TRBJ2-5
TGCGCCAGCAGCCCAGGACAGGGAGTCGTCGCGGAGACCCAGTACTTC
CASSPGQGVVAETQYF
>TRBV14|-|TRBD1|TRBJ2-7
TGTGCCAGCAGCCAAGAAGGCAGGGGGCTTTCCTACGAGCAGTACTTC
CASSQEGRGLSYEQYF
>TRBV11-3|-|TRBD2|TRBJ2-7
TGTGCCAGCAGCTTATCTAGCGGGATTAATCAGGAGTACTTC
CASSLSSGINQEYF
>TRBV4-2|-|TRBD1|TRBJ2-2
TGTGCCAGCGCCCCCCGGGACAGAATGAACACCGGGGAGCTGTTTTTT
CASAPRDRMNTGELFF
>TRBV5-1|-|TRBD2|TRBJ2-7
TGCGCCAGCAGCGGAGGACTAGCGGGATTCCGGAACGAGCAGTACTTC
CASSGGLAGFRNEQYF
>TRBV7-6|-|TRBD2|TRBJ2-3
TGTGCCAGCAGCTTAGACTGGGGACTAGCTGCAGATACGCAGTATTTT
CASSLDWGLAADTQYF
>TRBV4-1|-|TRBD1|TRBJ1-2
TGCGCCAGCAGCCACACCCCGGGACAGAACTATGGCTACACCTTC
CASSHTPGQNYGYTF
>TRBV6-5|-|TRBD2|TRBJ2-1
TGTGCCAGCAGCACCTCGCAGCGGGGGTACAATGAGCAGTTCTTC
CASSTSQRGYNEQFF
>TRBV5-6|-|TRBD1|TRBJ1-2
TGTGCCAGCAGCTTGCACCCAGGGGGCGTCTATGGCTACACCTTC
CASSLHPGGVYGYTF
>TRBV4-1|-|TRBD2|TRBJ2-7
TGCGCCTCGGGGACTAGCGACTCCTACGAGCAGTACTTC
CASGTSDSYEQYF
>TRBV4-2|-|-|TRBJ1-3
TGTGCCAGCAGCCCCCGGGTCGGCAACTCTGGAAACACCATATATTTT
CASSPRVGNSGNTIYF
>TRBV4-1|once|-|TRBJ2-1
TGCGCCAGCAGCCAAGGGGCTAGCTCTAGGTTCTTC
CASSQGASSRFF
>TRBV30|-|-|TRBJ1-2
TGTGCCTGGAGTGTAACAGACTATGGCTACACCTTC
CAWSVTDYGYTF